These T cell receptor beta chains were read from a single sample in a study of metastatic and nonmetastatic thyroid tumors. From the PCR reads, TCRdb re-called clones with MiXCR. The table has about 16,000 clones, around 24% seen once. The material sequenced was tumor tissue. The receptors stem from a male donor with papillary thyroid cancer or a benign thyroid nodule (not recorded which). Some clones in this sample may be carry-over from other donors' samples. CDR3s include the opening cysteine and the closing phenylalanine or tryptophan. The order of the fields is D gene, V gene, J gene, clone size, CDR3 DNA, CDR3 protein. D genes are given only for firm matches. Clone size is given for some rows only: seen once, a few or many times, or a class if the clone is expanded.

d_call: -; v_call: TRBV12-3/TRBV12-4; j_call: TRBJ2-3; clone_size: many; cdr3_nt: TGTGCCAGCCGCTTGGATCCCGGAGATACGCAGTATTTT; cdr3_aa: CASRLDPGDTQYF
d_call: TRBD2; v_call: TRBV20-1; j_call: TRBJ2-1; clone_size: -; cdr3_nt: TGCAGTGCCAATGTACTAGCGGGAGTGACGAGCTCCTACAATGAGCAGTTCTTC; cdr3_aa: CSANVLAGVTSSYNEQFF
d_call: TRBD1; v_call: TRBV14; j_call: TRBJ2-7; clone_size: many; cdr3_nt: TGTGCCAGCAGCCAAGTCCCGGGTAGACAGGGTAAGCAGTACTTC; cdr3_aa: CASSQVPGRQGKQYF
d_call: -; v_call: TRBV20-1; j_call: TRBJ1-5; clone_size: -; cdr3_nt: TGCAGTGCTTCACAGCAGGGTTCAGGATCCCTACAGCCCCAGCATTTT; cdr3_aa: CSASQQGSGSLQPQHF
d_call: -; v_call: TRBV20-1; j_call: TRBJ2-5; clone_size: -; cdr3_nt: TGCAGTGCTAGGGAGCTGTATCAAGAGACCCAGTACTTC; cdr3_aa: CSARELYQETQYF
d_call: TRBD1; v_call: TRBV12-3/TRBV12-4; j_call: TRBJ1-5; clone_size: many; cdr3_nt: TGTGCCAGCAGTTTTGGACAGGGGGCCTATCAGCCCCAGCATTTT; cdr3_aa: CASSFGQGAYQPQHF
d_call: -; v_call: TRBV5-4; j_call: TRBJ1-4; clone_size: many; cdr3_nt: TGTGCCAGCAGCTTGAAGGGGGATGAAAAACTGTTTTTT; cdr3_aa: CASSLKGDEKLFF
d_call: TRBD2; v_call: TRBV20-1; j_call: TRBJ2-2; clone_size: -; cdr3_nt: TGCAGTGCAATCCGGACTAGCGGAGGGAACACCGGGGAGCTGTTTTTT; cdr3_aa: CSAIRTSGGNTGELFF
d_call: TRBD1; v_call: TRBV27; j_call: TRBJ2-2; clone_size: few; cdr3_nt: TGTGCCAGCAGTTGGACAGGATCCACCGGGGAGCTGTTTTTT; cdr3_aa: CASSWTGSTGELFF
d_call: TRBD2; v_call: TRBV7-3; j_call: TRBJ2-3; clone_size: many; cdr3_nt: TGTGCCAACAGCTTAAGCGGGGCTAGCACAGATACGCAGTATTTT; cdr3_aa: CANSLSGASTDTQYF
d_call: -; v_call: TRBV2; j_call: TRBJ1-6; clone_size: many; cdr3_nt: TGTGCCAGCAAATCGATCGGTGATTCACCCCTCCACTTT; cdr3_aa: CASKSIGDSPLHF
d_call: TRBD1; v_call: TRBV28; j_call: TRBJ1-2; clone_size: few; cdr3_nt: TGTGCCAGCAGTCCGCGACAGGGGGCCATCCCTAACTATGGCTACACCTTC; cdr3_aa: CASSPRQGAIPNYGYTF
d_call: -; v_call: TRBV7-8; j_call: TRBJ2-1; clone_size: medium-sized; cdr3_nt: TGTGCCAGCAGCTTACGGGGCCGGAATGAGCAGTTCTTC; cdr3_aa: CASSLRGRNEQFF
d_call: -; v_call: TRBV19; j_call: TRBJ2-5; clone_size: few; cdr3_nt: TGTGCCAGTAGGGGGCAGGGCGAGACCCAGTACTTC; cdr3_aa: CASRGQGETQYF
d_call: TRBD2; v_call: TRBV28; j_call: TRBJ2-7; clone_size: medium-sized; cdr3_nt: TGTGCCAGCAGACTCGGAGCGGGAGGTACCGAGCAGTACTTC; cdr3_aa: CASRLGAGGTEQYF
d_call: -; v_call: TRBV29-1; j_call: TRBJ2-3; clone_size: many; cdr3_nt: TGCAGCGTCGGAACCGGAGATACGCAGTATTTT; cdr3_aa: CSVGTGDTQYF
d_call: TRBD1; v_call: TRBV7-2; j_call: TRBJ2-5; clone_size: -; cdr3_nt: TGTGCCAGCAGCTTAGGGACAGGGGAAGAGACCCAGTACTTC; cdr3_aa: CASSLGTGEETQYF
d_call: -; v_call: TRBV7-9; j_call: TRBJ2-3; clone_size: many; cdr3_nt: TGTGCCAGCAGCTTAGGTGAGACAGATACGCAGTATTTT; cdr3_aa: CASSLGETDTQYF
d_call: TRBD2; v_call: TRBV12-3/TRBV12-4; j_call: TRBJ2-2; clone_size: few; cdr3_nt: TGTGCCATCGCCTTAGCGGGAGCGGGGCGCGGCGGGGAGCTGTTTTTT; cdr3_aa: CAIALAGAGRGGELFF
d_call: TRBD1; v_call: TRBV6-5; j_call: TRBJ2-7; clone_size: -; cdr3_nt: TGTGCCAGCAGTTGGACAGGGGCTAACGAGCAGTACTTC; cdr3_aa: CASSWTGANEQYF
d_call: -; v_call: TRBV19; j_call: TRBJ1-2; clone_size: -; cdr3_nt: TGTGCCAGTAGTGTAGCCGGGTCCCCGGTAACCTTC; cdr3_aa: CASSVAGSPVTF
d_call: -; v_call: TRBV20-1; j_call: TRBJ2-7; clone_size: -; cdr3_nt: TGCATTGCTAGAGGGAGCGCGGGCCTCTCCTACGAGCAGTACTTC; cdr3_aa: CIARGSAGLSYEQYF
d_call: TRBD1; v_call: TRBV20-1; j_call: TRBJ2-7; clone_size: -; cdr3_nt: TGCAGTGCTAGAGATCTAGGGACAGGCCTCTACGAGCAGTACTTC; cdr3_aa: CSARDLGTGLYEQYF
d_call: -; v_call: TRBV4-1; j_call: TRBJ1-4; clone_size: many; cdr3_nt: TGCGCGCGGGGGAGCCTTAATGAAAAACTGTTTTTT; cdr3_aa: CARGSLNEKLFF
d_call: -; v_call: TRBV6-1; j_call: TRBJ1-5; clone_size: many; cdr3_nt: TGTGCCAGCAGTCCTGGACGGTATAGCAATCAGCCCCAGCATTTT; cdr3_aa: CASSPGRYSNQPQHF
d_call: -; v_call: TRBV20-1; j_call: TRBJ1-6; clone_size: few; cdr3_nt: TGCAGTGCTAGGGGAACAGGGTGGGGATCACCCCTCCACTTT; cdr3_aa: CSARGTGWGSPLHF
d_call: -; v_call: TRBV6-5; j_call: TRBJ2-5; clone_size: -; cdr3_nt: TGTGCCAGCAGTTCAGGACTACTAGAGGCCCAGTACTTC; cdr3_aa: CASSSGLLEAQYF
d_call: -; v_call: TRBV6-1; j_call: TRBJ2-2; clone_size: few; cdr3_nt: TGTGCCAGCAAGGCGGGACCGGACACCGGGGAGCTGTTTTTT; cdr3_aa: CASKAGPDTGELFF
d_call: -; v_call: TRBV10-2; j_call: TRBJ2-7; clone_size: many; cdr3_nt: TGCGCCAGCAGTGAGTCGACTGTGGGGGTCGCTTACGAGCAGTACTTC; cdr3_aa: CASSESTVGVAYEQYF
d_call: TRBD1; v_call: TRBV4-1; j_call: TRBJ1-2; clone_size: many; cdr3_nt: TGCGCCAGCAGCCAATTGACAGGGAACTATGGCTACACCTTC; cdr3_aa: CASSQLTGNYGYTF
d_call: -; v_call: TRBV2; j_call: TRBJ2-5; clone_size: many; cdr3_nt: TGTGCCAGCAGGGGAGGCGCGTGGGGGTGGGAGACCCAGTACTTC; cdr3_aa: CASRGGAWGWETQYF
d_call: -; v_call: TRBV5-1; j_call: TRBJ2-1; clone_size: many; cdr3_nt: TGCGCCAGCAGCTCCCTTCCGCAGGGCGGCAATGAGCAGTTCTTC; cdr3_aa: CASSSLPQGGNEQFF
d_call: -; v_call: TRBV11-2; j_call: TRBJ2-7; clone_size: -; cdr3_nt: TGTGCCAGCAGCTTAGACACTTCCTACGAGCAGTACTTC; cdr3_aa: CASSLDTSYEQYF
d_call: TRBD1; v_call: TRBV20-1; j_call: TRBJ1-2; clone_size: -; cdr3_nt: TGCAGTGCTAAAATCGGACAGGGGACAAGGGGCTACACCTTC; cdr3_aa: CSAKIGQGTRGYTF
d_call: -; v_call: TRBV5-5; j_call: TRBJ1-4; clone_size: many; cdr3_nt: TGTGCCAGCAGCCCCGAGGGGCCAGGACCCAATTTT; cdr3_aa: CASSPEGPGPNF
d_call: TRBD1; v_call: TRBV20-1; j_call: TRBJ1-5; clone_size: many; cdr3_nt: TGCAGTGCTAGAAAAACCGGGACAGGGAGGAAACAAAGAGATCAGCCCCAGCATTTT; cdr3_aa: CSARKTGTGRKQRDQPQHF
d_call: -; v_call: TRBV3-1; j_call: TRBJ2-7; clone_size: many; cdr3_nt: TGTGCCAGCAGCCGGGGGGCATCAGACTTGTCCGAGCAGTACTTC; cdr3_aa: CASSRGASDLSEQYF
d_call: -; v_call: TRBV20-1; j_call: TRBJ1-2; clone_size: -; cdr3_nt: TGCAGTGCTCCCGTTGAACGGTACTATGGCTACACCTTC; cdr3_aa: CSAPVERYYGYTF
d_call: TRBD2; v_call: TRBV5-1; j_call: TRBJ2-1; clone_size: -; cdr3_nt: TGCGCCAGCAGCACTAGCGGGAGCTCCTACAATGAGCAGTTCTTC; cdr3_aa: CASSTSGSSYNEQFF